Listed here are 27 T cell receptor beta chains from one sample, sequenced in a study of T-cell memory formation after mild COVID-19. In TCRdb, the 5' RACE reads were re-called with MiXCR into one record per CDR3 protein. The repertoire includes about 320,000 distinct CDR3 sequences, roughly an eighth of them detected once, and around 23% sits in the top ten. The material sequenced was PBMCs or a T cell subset sorted from them (not recorded which). The origin of the receptors is a man aged 18 to 30 who had mild COVID-19 (a few samples of this study predate the infection). Cell type and time point are not known.

A few counts support this clonotype. V gene TRBV7-8 combines with J gene TRBJ1-5; D gene uncertain. The V and J ends lost 4 bases and 3 bases respectively, with 10 bases between them. The CDR3 runs 14 residues. The germline gives CDR1 SGHVS, CDR2 FQNEAQ. The CDR3 bases are TGTGCCAGCAGCTCAACGGACCTCAATCAGCCCCAGCATTTT. Encoded protein: CASSSTDLNQPQHF.

The chain joins TRBV27 to TRBJ2-3, with 12 nucleotides matching TRBD2. Germline-derived CDR1 and CDR2 are MNHEY and SMNVEV (reference sequence). This CDR3 is 15 amino acids long. With 6 bases clipped from V and 3 bases from J, the junction kept 4 bases outside the gene matches. CDR3 loop: CASRQLAGGTDTQYF. The DNA for the CDR3 is TGTGCCAGCAGACAACTAGCGGGGGGTACAGATACGCAGTATTTT.

The sample holds a few counts of this clonotype. This chain links TRBV6-2 or TRBV6-3 with TRBJ1-5; maybe TRBD1 (6 bases). Germline CDR1 is MNHEY and CDR2 is SVGEGT. V lost 6 bases, J lost 4 bases, and 19 bases lay in between. The CDR3 runs 16 residues. This chain's CDR3 is CASSDRTQGWNQPQHF. CDR3 DNA: TGTGCCAGCAGCGACAGGACCCAGGGGTGGAATCAGCCCCAGCATTTT.

This clonotype was picked up many times. The chain carries TRBV4-1 and TRBJ2-5; D remains unclear. Trimming took off 1 base at V and 0 bases at J, with 9 bases between the two ends. This CDR3 is 15 amino acids long. Germline V lookup: CDR1 MGHRA, CDR2 YSYEKL. The CDR3 is CASSQVVGNQETQYF. As DNA, the CDR3 is TGCGCCAGCAGCCAAGTCGTGGGAAACCAAGAGACCCAGTACTTC.

This clonotype has only a few counts. CDR3 loop: CASSLEAFGELFF. The CDR3 bases are TGTGCCAGCAGCTTAGAGGCGTTCGGGGAGCTGTTTTTT. This sequence joins TRBV7-9 and TRBJ2-2; no reliable D call. The germline gives CDR1 SEHNR, CDR2 FQNEAQ (reference sequence). Trimming took 1 base from V and 7 from J, leaving 7 bases between them. The CDR3 is 13 residues long.

Only a few counts were recorded for this clonotype. This chain connects TRBV7-9 to TRBJ1-1; D not resolved. CDR1 and CDR2 (germline): SEHNR, FQNEAQ (reference sequence). V was trimmed by 3 bases and J by 1 base, leaving 6 bases between them. The CDR3 is made up of 13 amino acids. The CDR3 coding sequence is TGTGCCAGCAGCTTCGCATGGAACACTGAAGCTTTCTTT. The encoded protein is CASSFAWNTEAFF.

This rearrangement joins TRBV5-4 to TRBJ2-5, with 9 bases matching TRBD2. Trimming took 1 base from V and 10 from J; bases not matched to a gene: 11. This CDR3 is built from 15 residues. Germline V CDR1 and CDR2: SGHNT, YYREEE (reference sequence). The CDR3 protein is CASSLHGGTSRIQYF. CDR3 sequence (DNA): TGTGCCAGCAGCTTGCATGGGGGGACTAGCCGGATCCAGTACTTC.

In this sample, this clonotype turned up a few times. The chain links TRBV18 to TRBJ2-7, with 8 bases matching TRBD1. V was clipped by 3 bases and J by 3 bases; unmatched bases: 7. The germline CDR1 and CDR2 sequences are KGHSH and LQKENI. CDR3 length: 15 amino acids. CDR3 residues: CASSPDADRVYEQYF. CDR3 nucleotide sequence: TGTGCCAGCTCACCGGATGCGGACAGGGTCTACGAGCAGTACTTC.

The CDR3 sequence: CSASGGSQGLEAFF. CDR3 DNA: TGCAGTGCTAGCGGAGGATCCCAGGGGCTTGAAGCTTTCTTT. This chain links TRBV20-1 with TRBJ1-1; the D gene is possibly TRBD1 (6 bases). From germline, CDR1 is DFQATT and CDR2 SNEGSKA (reference sequence). The CDR3 has 14 residues. V was cut by 3 bases and J by 7 bases, with 18 bases left in between.

This chain uses TRBV7-8 with TRBJ2-7, with 9 nucleotides matching TRBD1. The CDR3 covers 14 residues. With V trimmed by 5 bases and J by 7 bases, 9 bases remained unmatched. Germline V lookup: CDR1 SGHVS, CDR2 FQNEAQ. The DNA of the CDR3 is TGTGCCAGCAGCCGTATCGGACAGGGGTGGGAGCAGTACGTC. This gives the protein CASSRIGQGWEQYV.

The chain uses TRBV14 and TRBJ1-1, with D perhaps matching TRBD1 (5 bases). Germline loops: CDR1 SGHDN, CDR2 FVKESK. This CDR3 is built from 13 residues. V was trimmed by 6 bases and J by 12 bases, leaving 20 bases between them. The CDR3 DNA sequence: TGTGCCAGCAGGCTATCATGGGACGGCGAAACTTTCTTT. It specifies CASRLSWDGETFF.

This sequence joins TRBV5-1 and TRBJ2-5; weak D call: TRBD1 (6 bases). Germline assignment: CDR1 SGHRS and CDR2 YFSETQ. CDR3 length: 14 amino acids. V lost 4 bases and J lost 0, with 10 bases in between. CDR3 sequence (DNA): TGCGCCAGCAGCCGACAGGCTAACCAAGAGACCCAGTACTTC. Protein sequence: CASSRQANQETQYF.

V gene TRBV24-1 combines with J gene TRBJ2-3; 7 nucleotides agree with TRBD2. The ends lost 4 bases at V and 2 bases at J; junction bases unmatched: 5. Germline assignment: CDR1 KGHDR and CDR2 SFDVKD. This CDR3 region has 15 residues. The CDR3 is CATSETSSSTDTQYF. DNA for the CDR3: TGTGCCACCAGTGAGACTAGCTCTTCCACAGATACGCAGTATTTT.

This clonotype appeared many times. The chain employs TRBV7-2 and TRBJ1-4; D is unclear. The germline V gene encodes CDR1 SGHTA and CDR2 FQGNSA. The CDR3 is made up of 13 amino acids. The V and J ends lost 5 bases and 5 bases respectively, with 9 bases between them. The CDR3 nucleotides read TGTGCCAGCAGCCCCGGGCCCAATGAAAAACTGTTTTTT. Translated, it gives CASSPGPNEKLFF.

The chain joins TRBV6-4 to TRBJ2-1; the match to TRBD2 covers 8 bases. Germline CDR1 and CDR2: MRHNA and SNTAGT. The CDR3 sequence is 16 residues long. V trimming: 3 bases; J trimming: 3 bases; junction bases outside the gene matches: 7. The CDR3 coding sequence is TGTGCCAGCAGTGAGTCGTTTGCGGGGGGCTACAATGAGCAGTTCTTC. It is translated as CASSESFAGGYNEQFF.

In this sample, this clonotype turned up a few times. The genes are TRBV5-1 and TRBJ2-2; D unclear. CDR1 and CDR2 (germline): SGHRS, YFSETQ. The CDR3 consists of 15 residues. Between the trimmed V and J ends, which lost 1 base and 1 base, there was a span of 8 bases. In DNA form, the CDR3 reads TGCGCCAGCAGCTTGTCTTTCGGGAACACCGGGGAGCTGTTTTTT. Protein: CASSLSFGNTGELFF.

Only a few counts were recorded for this clonotype. The chain couples TRBV6-2 or TRBV6-3 to TRBJ2-2; no clear D gene. Germline CDR1 reads MNHEY; CDR2 reads SVGEGT. V shed 0 bases and J shed 0 bases, with 8 bases lying between them. The CDR3 runs to 16 residues. The DNA of the CDR3 is TGTGCCAGCAGTTACTCGAGTGGCTCGAACACCGGGGAGCTGTTTTTT. Protein product: CASSYSSGSNTGELFF.

This chain joins TRBV12-3 or TRBV12-4 and TRBJ2-7; 7 nucleotides align to TRBD2. The V gene end was trimmed by 4 bases and the J gene end by 6 bases; junction bases not matched to a gene: 9. The CDR3 runs 14 residues. CDR3 sequence: CASSSHGGGGEQYF. The CDR3 DNA sequence: TGTGCCAGCAGTTCGCATGGGGGGGGAGGCGAGCAGTACTTC.

This sequence joins TRBV6-5 and TRBJ1-2, with a weak D call TRBD1 (5 bases). Germline assignment: CDR1 MNHEY and CDR2 SVGAGI. Trimming removed 4 bases from V and 8 bases from J, with 23 bases in between. The CDR3 spans 16 residues. The CDR3 is CASSFIYPGPLGGYTF. The CDR3 bases are TGTGCCAGCAGTTTTATATATCCGGGACCTTTGGGCGGCTACACCTTC.

J is TRBJ2-2 and V is TRBV5-1; a possible D gene is TRBD2 (5 bases). Germline CDR1 SGHRS, CDR2 YFSETQ. Trimming stripped 4 bases from V and 0 bases from J, with 7 bases between. This CDR3 is 14 amino acids long. The CDR3 DNA reads as TGCGCCAGCAGCGAGGGTACGAACACCGGGGAGCTGTTTTTT. It translates to CASSEGTNTGELFF.

The rearrangement joins TRBV2 to TRBJ2-5; 7 bases align to TRBD1. The germline gives CDR1 SNHLY, CDR2 FYNNEI. The CDR3 has 12 residues. J lost 4 bases, V lost 5 bases, and 1 base had no gene match. CDR3 region: CASSRGPETQYF. The DNA for the CDR3 is TGTGCCAGCAGTAGGGGGCCAGAGACCCAGTACTTC. The whole variable domain, filled in from reference TRBV2 and TRBJ2-5, reads EPEVTQTPSHQVTQMGQEVILRCVPISNHLYFYWYRQILGQKVEFLVSFYNNEISEKSEIFDDQFSVERPDGSNFTLKIRSTKLEDSAMYFCASSRGPETQYFGPGTRLLVL.

The chain couples TRBV3-1 to TRBJ2-5, with unresolved D. Between the trimmed V and J ends, which lost 4 bases and 0 bases, there was a span of 12 bases. The CDR3 runs to 15 residues. The germline gives CDR1 LGHDT, CDR2 YNNKEL (reference sequence). CDR3 region: CASSPRQRNQETQYF. The CDR3 DNA reads as TGTGCCAGCAGCCCCCGCCAGCGTAACCAAGAGACCCAGTACTTC.

This clonotype was counted only a few times. The chain couples TRBV6-5 to TRBJ1-1, with a tentative D call TRBD1 (6 bases). This CDR3 is built from 10 residues. The V end lost 8 bases, the J end lost 8 bases, and 9 bases lay between the germline ends. CDR1 and CDR2 (germline): MNHEY, SVGAGI. The CDR3: CASGRGEAFF. CDR3 DNA: TGTGCCAGCGGTAGGGGGGAAGCTTTCTTT.

This clonotype was counted a few times. The rearrangement links TRBV4-1 to TRBJ2-3, with D perhaps matching TRBD2 (6 bases). Trimming took off 1 base at V and 6 bases at J, with 20 bases between the two ends. This CDR3 region has 17 residues. Germline-derived CDR1 and CDR2 are MGHRA and YSYEKL. CDR3 amino acids: CASSQGIAAPLRDTQYF. The CDR3 DNA sequence: TGCGCCAGCAGCCAAGGGATAGCGGCGCCCCTCCGGGATACGCAGTATTTT.

This clonotype was found a few times. The J gene is TRBJ2-3, the V gene TRBV5-1; possible D gene TRBD2, 6 bases. The ends were cut back, 0 bases at V and 7 bases at J, with 12 bases in the middle. CDR1 is SGHRS and CDR2 is YFSETQ in the germline V gene. The CDR3 runs to 14 residues. The CDR3 region is CASSLDTSSYTQYF. The CDR3 bases are TGCGCCAGCAGCTTGGATACTAGCTCCTATACGCAGTATTTT.

J is TRBJ2-3 and V is TRBV6-5; D is perhaps TRBD2 (5 bases). Trimming took off 8 bases at V and 8 bases at J, with 14 bases between the two ends. The CDR3 has 12 residues. Germline V gives CDR1 MNHEY, CDR2 SVGAGI. The CDR3 DNA follows: TGTGCCAGCCGGAAGATAGGAGGTACGCAGTATTTT. Protein: CASRKIGGTQYF.

This clonotype was detected only a few times. The DNA for the CDR3 is TGCAGTGCTCCTCCCGCGACAGCAACTAATGAAAAACTGTTTTTT. It codes for CSAPPATATNEKLFF. The V and J genes are TRBV20-1 and TRBJ1-4; maybe TRBD1 (5 bases). The CDR3 totals 15 residues. CDR1 is DFQATT and CDR2 is SNEGSKA in the germline V gene (reference sequence). V was shortened by 5 bases and J by 0 bases, with 13 bases between the two germline ends.